This TCR beta chain was sequenced during a study of blood T cell repertoires in COVID-19. Study-wide context: The United States, Italy and Spain provided the acute and convalescent COVID-19 samples.

Authors' analysis steps: Cell counts per sample came from amplifying reference gene primers. Clones were sequenced by immunoSEQ multiplex PCR, and TCRdb holds only the in-frame ones, with some missing. V and J calls and clone size come straight from that table; D and trimming were deduced from the DNA. This table holds 130,000 or so clones, more than 70% found once. Germline CDR1 MDHEN, CDR2 SYDVKM. This CDR3 is built from 14 residues. V trimming: 6 bases; J trimming: 4 bases; junction bases outside the gene matches: 7. This clonotype was sampled from a man between 60 and 75 years old with acute or convalescent COVID-19. The chain recombines TRBV28 with TRBJ1-1, with 8 nucleotides matching TRBD1. The sample was peripheral blood. CDR3 region: CASRRQGFGTEAFF. The CDR3 bases are TGTGCCAGCAGACGACAGGGGTTTGGCACTGAAGCTTTCTTT.